This T cell receptor beta chain was sequenced in a study of T cell repertoires in cytomegalovirus infection. On the study more broadly: Shared public TCR beta signatures pointed to both CMV infection and a matching HLA type.

In TCRdb, the reads were re-called with MiXCR into one record per CDR3 protein. The profile shows 400,000 or so distinct CDR3 sequences, around a sixth of them singletons. Many counts were recorded for this clonotype. Its matching antigen is unknown. The ends were cut back, 3 bases at V and 6 bases at J, with 14 bases in the middle. Germline CDR1 and CDR2: SGHNT and YENEEA. The CDR3 runs 14 residues. Study results and caveats: HLA-C-restricted CMV-specific TCR beta clonotypes prevailed in the ex vivo response. There were carriers of CMV plus the relevant HLA, and cumulative public TCR beta family frequency identified them.

This sequence joins TRBV11-3 and TRBJ1-2, with D tentatively TRBD1 (5 bases). The clonotype comes from a human donor in good health (CMV status not recorded). Some clones in this sample may be carry-over from other donors' samples. The material sequenced was PBMCs. The DNA for the CDR3 is TGTGCCAGCAGCTTGGTAGGGGTAGACGATGGCTACACCTTC. Protein: CASSLVGVDDGYTF.